This is a list of T cell receptor beta chains from one sample in a study of blood T cell repertoires in COVID-19. Libraries were prepared by immunoSEQ multiplex PCR; TCRdb keeps only in-frame clonotypes and omits some of them. The sample holds a few hundred thousand clones, more than 65% seen once. Sequenced sample: PBMCs or T cells enriched from blood (not recorded which). All receptors derive from a man over 45 who had recovered from COVID-19. Each CDR3 is given with its conserved first and last residue. Each record gives: D gene, V gene, J gene, CDR3 DNA, CDR3 protein. D genes are given only for firm matches.

-	TRBV6-2/TRBV6-3	TRBJ1-3	TGTGCCAGCAGTTACTCTTCTGGAGCCACATCCTCTGGAAACACCATATATTTT	CASSYSSGATSSGNTIYF
TRBD1	TRBV10-3	TRBJ1-1	TGTGCCATCCTAGGGACAGAGAACACTGAAGCTTTCTTT	CAILGTENTEAFF
-	TRBV3-1/TRBV3-2	TRBJ1-1	TGTGCCAGCAGTAACAGGGCATTGAACACTGAAGCTTTCTTT	CASSNRALNTEAFF
-	TRBV30	TRBJ1-1	TGTGCCTGGAGCTGGGGGCGGAGCACGAACACTGAAGCTTTCTTT	CAWSWGRSTNTEAFF
-	TRBV6-2/TRBV6-3	TRBJ1-2	TGTGCCAGCAGTTACCCAGGGCTGGACGGCTACACCTTC	CASSYPGLDGYTF
-	TRBV7-8	TRBJ1-2	TGTGCCAGCAGCTTAGGGGCAGACTATGGCTACACCTTC	CASSLGADYGYTF
-	TRBV6-6	TRBJ1-1	TGTGCCAGCAGCAACAGGGACCTGAACACTGAAGCTTTCTTT	CASSNRDLNTEAFF
-	TRBV5-1	TRBJ2-1	TGCGCCAGCAGCTTGGATGGCCCCTACAATGAGCAGTTCTTC	CASSLDGPYNEQFF
-	TRBV11-2	TRBJ1-3	TGTGCCAGCAGCTTAGCAGGAAATGGAAACACCATATATTTT	CASSLAGNGNTIYF
-	TRBV5-1	TRBJ2-3	TGCGCCACCTGGGGGACTCCGGATTCAGATACGCAGTATTTT	CATWGTPDSDTQYF
TRBD1	TRBV11-3	TRBJ1-4	TGTGCCAGCAGCTTAGCAGGGACAGGGACTGAAAAACTGTTTTTT	CASSLAGTGTEKLFF
TRBD1	TRBV6-2/TRBV6-3	TRBJ2-7	TGTGCCAGCAGTTACTCCGGCAGGGGGATTACTTACGAGCAGTACTTC	CASSYSGRGITYEQYF
TRBD2	TRBV4-3	TRBJ2-3	TGCGCCATCCCACAAAGAGTAGCGGGGTGCACAGATACGCAGTATTTT	CAIPQRVAGCTDTQYF
-	TRBV6-5	TRBJ1-1	TGTGCCACCATCCCCGGAGGGTCCACTGAAGCTTTCTTT	CATIPGGSTEAFF